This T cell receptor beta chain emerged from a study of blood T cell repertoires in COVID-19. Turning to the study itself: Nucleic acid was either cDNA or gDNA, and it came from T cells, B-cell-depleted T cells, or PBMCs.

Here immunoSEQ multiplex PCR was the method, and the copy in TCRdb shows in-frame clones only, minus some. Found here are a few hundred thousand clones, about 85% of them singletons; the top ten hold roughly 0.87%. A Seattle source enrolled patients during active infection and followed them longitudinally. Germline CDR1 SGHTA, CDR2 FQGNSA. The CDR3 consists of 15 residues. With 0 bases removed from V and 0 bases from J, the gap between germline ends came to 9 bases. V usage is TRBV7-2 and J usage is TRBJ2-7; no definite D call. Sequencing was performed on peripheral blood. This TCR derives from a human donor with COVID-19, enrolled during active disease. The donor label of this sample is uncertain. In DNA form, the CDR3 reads TGTGCCAGCAGCTTAGCGGCCGAATCCTCCTACGAGCAGTACTTC. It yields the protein CASSLAAESSYEQYF.